Included here is one TCR beta chain sequence, with context. Its antigen has not been determined. The record has no base qualities; no much larger clone is one base away. Library prep was done by the immunoSEQ multiplex PCR assay. Alongside multiparametric flow cytometry, deep sequencing of rearranged TCR beta loci was used to profile the T cell repertoires. The table was pulled from immuneACCESS by TCRdb, which kept in-frame rearrangements only. Such tables lose some clones; where checked, under half of the loss comes from unresolved V genes, and the rest has no known cause. In all, the sample holds 150,000 to 200,000 clones, and approximately 91% of those were seen once. The top ten clones comprise about 4.3% of the sample. These data originate in a study of lymphopenia after photon versus proton radiotherapy (dated by TCRdb to the late 2010s). For the wider study: Photon and proton radiation therapy were compared by the study for their immunological effects in patients with gastrointestinal tumors who developed high-grade lymphopenia. The cohort included 20 patients with gastrointestinal tumors who developed lymphopenia after receiving either photon or proton therapy. The study aimed to characterize how the two radiation modalities differ in their impact on the immune system. Results the study describes overall, beyond this receptor: The survival association was assessed only in patients who died, and the authors presented better survival with proton therapy as a possibility rather than a demonstrated result. Among patients across the cohort who died, overall survival time showed an inverse correlation with a larger post-nadir drop in TCR diversity. During treatment, patients who received photon therapy lost naive T cells and TCR diversity and gained effector/memory populations, whereas patients who received proton therapy remained relatively stable. After the lymphocyte count nadir, oligoclonal expansion, especially of CD8+ Temra cells, was observed in photon-treated repertoires, and the drop in diversity was driven by this expansion.

The input for sequencing was peripheral blood, taken from a patient treated with photon-based radiotherapy. The sequence was collected from a man over 45 with gastric cancer.

The CDR3 here reads CASGWGSEAFF. The DNA sequence is as follows: TGTGCCTCAGGGTGGGGTTCCGAAGCTTTCTTT. The rearranged segments are TRBV30 and TRBJ1-1; matching of 5 bases hints at TRBD1 as the D gene. At the junction V is shortened by 7 bases and J by 8 bases, with 14 bases in between. Taken from the germline V gene (reference sequence), the CDR1 and CDR2 loops are GTSNPN and SVGIG. Reading from cysteine to phenylalanine, the CDR3 counts 11 amino acids. The CDR3 DNA has 33 bases and is translated from base 1.